Listed here is a single T cell receptor beta chain. Germline loops: CDR1 MNHEY, CDR2 SVGAGI. V lost 2 bases to trimming and J lost 4 bases, with 9 bases between them. The CDR3 has 15 residues. This record belongs to a study of T-cell memory formation after mild COVID-19. MiXCR, applied by TCRdb to the 5' RACE reads, yields one record per CDR3 protein. The sample has roughly 160,000 distinct CDR3 sequences, 10% to 15% seen once; the top ten hold approximately 3.3%. The TCR comes from a man between 18 and 29 years old who had mild COVID-19 (a few samples of this study predate the infection). Cell type and time point are not known. V and J are TRBV6-5 and TRBJ2-6; D is undetermined. Material: PBMCs or a T cell subset sorted from them (not recorded which). As DNA, the CDR3 is TGTGCCAGCAGTTACCAACAACAGGGGGCCAACGTCCTGACTTTC. Translation gives CASSYQQQGANVLTF.